This T cell receptor (beta chain) was documented in a study of identical twins. This clonotype was found a few times. Its specificity is not known. This CDR3 region has 14 residues. CDR1 and CDR2 from the germline V gene are SEHNR and FQNEAQ (reference sequence). The V gene lost 4 bases and the J gene lost 9 bases, with 16 bases spanning the gap. TCRdb reanalysed the 5' RACE reads using MiXCR and keeps one entry per CDR3 protein. The sample lists about 260,000 distinct CDR3 sequences, roughly 7% seen once, with 3% to 4% in the top ten. Study-wide points: Abundant beta clonotypes from cord blood bore fewer insertions; memory repertoires lacked this pattern.

The same data also contributed to another study, on yellow fever vaccine responses in identical twins.

Sequencing was done on a sample of memory (CD45RO+) T cells sorted from blood. The chain combines TRBV7-9 with TRBJ2-1; the D gene is possibly TRBD2 (7 bases). The source is a young woman in good health. CDR3 loop: CASSSLWRGGEQFF. In nucleotides, the CDR3 is TGTGCCAGCAGCTCCCTATGGAGGGGGGGTGAGCAGTTCTTC.